This is a list of T cell receptor beta chains from one sample in a study of identical twins. TCRdb processed the 5' RACE reads anew with MiXCR; each CDR3 protein has one entry. There are about 920,000 distinct CDR3 sequences in the sample; 9% to 15% occur only once, and roughly 1.6% lies in the top ten. The same sample was also studied in work on yellow fever vaccine responses in identical twins.

Source material: PBMCs. The receptors originated from a woman between 18 and 29 years old in good health. CDR3s include the opening cysteine and the closing phenylalanine or tryptophan. A clone size is listed for some rows: how often the clone was seen (once, few, many), or a class if it is expanded.

size	V	CDR3
many	TRBV4-1	CASSQQIAGADYEQYF
NA	TRBV27	CASAHMAPGAGYTF
many	TRBV12-3/TRBV12-4	CASSYAAVLTDTQYF
NA	TRBV7-9	CASRDGLGADTQYF
NA	TRBV3-1	CASSQTGTGGHF
NA	TRBV12-3/TRBV12-4	CASSSSGGNYGYTF
NA	TRBV12-5	CASGRGTSGARELFF
NA	TRBV20-1	CSADKLAGEHMAQYF
NA	TRBV5-1	CASRPEIGNSPLHF
NA	TRBV5-1	CASSQYGAVNTGELFF
few	TRBV20-1	CSARVAHTQYF
few	TRBV28	CASSLEFANYGYTF
NA	TRBV5-1	CASSWVMEVGSTYNEQFF
NA	TRBV19	CAALRVRLNTEAFF
NA	TRBV7-9	CASSLRGGGAGETQYF
few	TRBV15	CATSRKRTLSYNEQFF
few	TRBV5-6	CASSLGTGQVGTEAFF
NA	TRBV20-1	CSATGGFTDTQYF
few	TRBV7-9	CASSCTDRGCYGYTF
NA	TRBV3-1	CASSPGQAFDYGYTF
few	TRBV6-1	CATYGFFGGELFF
few	TRBV18	CASSKEEGNQPQHF
NA	TRBV12-3/TRBV12-4	CASRKDVLNIQYF
few	TRBV19	CASSNSDSFYEQYF
NA	TRBV11-2	CASSLERGRVEGYTF
NA	TRBV25-1	CASRTGIEAFF
NA	TRBV5-1	CASSLLFPTGTFSGANVLTF
NA	TRBV12-3/TRBV12-4	CASSPPQRGADTQNF
NA	TRBV6-1	CASSGTSGRAGTGELFF
many	TRBV27	CASSPGTAPYNEQFF
few	TRBV5-1	CASSLDREGYEQYF
few	TRBV4-1	CASSQAGTEHTEAFF
many	TRBV29-1	CSVELGAAKNIQYF
few	TRBV24-1	CATSEGGNQPQHF
NA	TRBV20-1	CSAQGARPLHNYGYTF
few	TRBV7-8	CASSLAAGGLATQYF
many	TRBV10-3	CAIRGPGESTDTQYF
NA	TRBV6-5	CASSYWGPNTDTQYF
few	TRBV21-1	CASSTPDRAISRYTDTQYF
few	TRBV4-1	CASSQDGLSGETQYF
NA	TRBV7-8	CASSLAVLNQPQHF
NA	TRBV6-1	CASSEGGGGVKRGDNEQFF
many	TRBV15	CATKSLGQGSNEQYF